This passage covers 24 T cell receptor beta chains from one sample sequenced in a study of shared clonotypes between healthy human individuals. The method was immunoSEQ multiplex PCR; TCRdb's version includes in-frame clones alone and lacks a portion of them. The data hold about 2.3 million clones, with less than 95% observed a single time. The sequencing sample was made of naive CD4+ T cells from PBMCs. Indicated subset: CD45RA+ positively selected. The receptors derive from a young man in good health. Some clones in this sample may be carry-over from other donors' samples.

This chain links TRBV9 with TRBJ1-2; tentatively, D is TRBD1 (5 bases). Trimming stripped 0 bases from V and 7 bases from J, with 13 bases between. Germline assignment: CDR1 SGDLS and CDR2 YYNGEE. The CDR3 spans 14 residues. Written as DNA, the CDR3 is TGTGCCAGCAGCGTAGAGGGCAGGGATTTTGGCTACACCTTC. It translates to CASSVEGRDFGYTF.

The chain couples TRBV30 to TRBJ1-2; D not resolved. The CDR3 runs 14 residues. V gave up 2 bases and J gave up 1 base, with 11 bases separating them. Germline V gene sequence: CDR1 GTSNPN, CDR2 SVGIG (reference sequence). CDR3 region: CAWSQGTDNYGYTF. CDR3 coding DNA: TGTGCCTGGAGTCAAGGCACAGATAACTATGGCTACACCTTC.

The V call is TRBV6-1, the J call TRBJ1-3, with TRBD1 identical over 7 bases. The CDR3 totals 15 residues. The germline V gene encodes CDR1 MNHNS and CDR2 SASEGT. Trimming took 4 bases from V and 0 from J; bases not matched to a gene: 3. CDR3 residues: CASSVDRLSGNTIYF. In DNA, the CDR3 is TGTGCCAGCAGTGTGGACAGGCTCTCTGGAAACACCATATATTTT.

A remark on this clone: The identical CDR3 is also encoded by other nucleotide sequences in the sample. This chain links TRBV29-1 with TRBJ1-2; D gene uncertain. The CDR3 loop spans 8 amino acids. V lost 6 bases and J lost 7, with 3 bases in between. Per germline, CDR1 SQVTM and CDR2 ANQGSEA. The CDR3, as DNA: TGCAGCGTCGCTGGCTACACCTTC. It yields the protein CSVAGYTF.

V and J are TRBV27 and TRBJ2-7; tentative D call: TRBD1 (9 bases). Trimming shortened V by 8 bases and J by 7 bases, and 27 bases separated the two germline ends. Per the germline V gene, CDR1 is MNHEY and CDR2 is SMNVEV (reference sequence). The CDR3 sequence is 16 residues long. CDR3 sequence: CASRGQGIAGRGEQYF. DNA of the CDR3: TGTGCCAGCCGCGGACAGGGGATAGCGGGACGCGGGGAGCAGTACTTC.

This clone was counted only a few times. V gene TRBV28 combines with J gene TRBJ1-2, with 8 bases aligning to TRBD1. The CDR3 consists of 13 residues. V trimming: 10 bases; J trimming: 4 bases; junction bases outside the gene matches: 8. Per germline, CDR1 MDHEN and CDR2 SYDVKM. The CDR3 nucleotides read TGTGCCACCCACAGGGGGAGTGTCTATGGCTACACCTTC. Translated, it gives CATHRGSVYGYTF.

The CDR3 region is CASSRGLAQETQYF. For the CDR3, the DNA is TGTGCCAGCAGTCGCGGACTAGCCCAAGAGACCCAGTACTTC. The V call is TRBV6-5, the J call TRBJ2-5, with 8 bases identical to TRBD2. In germline, CDR1 is MNHEY, CDR2 SVGAGI. The CDR3 consists of 14 residues. V shed 5 bases and J 1 base; nucleotides not matched to a gene: 3.

On this clone: The same CDR3 can be traced to other DNA sequences in this sample. The chain carries TRBV30 and TRBJ2-5; no clear D gene. Germline V gene sequence: CDR1 GTSNPN, CDR2 SVGIG (reference sequence). V shed 1 base and J shed 4 bases, with 7 bases lying between them. The CDR3 sequence is 12 residues long. Here the CDR3 reads CAWSASGETQYF. The CDR3 DNA reads as TGTGCCTGGAGTGCGTCAGGAGAGACCCAGTACTTC.

This chain links TRBV27 with TRBJ2-5; 7 nucleotides match TRBD2. The germline gives CDR1 MNHEY, CDR2 SMNVEV (reference sequence). The CDR3 runs 15 residues. V lost 6 bases to trimming and J lost 1 base; unmatched junction nucleotides: 8. CDR3: CASSLIRTSQETQYF. The DNA for the CDR3 is TGTGCCAGCAGCCTAATCCGGACTAGCCAAGAGACCCAGTACTTC.

V usage is TRBV5-1 and J usage is TRBJ2-7; TRBD1 is a possible D gene (6 bases). Germline V CDR1 and CDR2: SGHRS, YFSETQ. Trimming stripped 0 bases from V and 2 bases from J, with 12 bases between. The length of the CDR3 is 15 residues. The CDR3 region has the DNA TGCGCCAGCAGCTTGGAGCCAGGGGCCACCTACGAGCAGTACTTC. Protein sequence: CASSLEPGATYEQYF.

V is TRBV9 and J is TRBJ2-5; possibly TRBD2 for D (6 bases). The V gene lost 5 bases and the J gene lost 4 bases, with 15 bases spanning the gap. The CDR3 sequence is 14 residues long. Germline V gene sequence: CDR1 SGDLS, CDR2 YYNGEE. CDR3 DNA sequence: TGTGCCAGCAGTCCTAATTTGGGAGGAGAGACCCAGTACTTC. Amino acid sequence: CASSPNLGGETQYF.

V gene TRBV6-5 combines with J gene TRBJ1-3; no clear D gene. The CDR3 sequence is 15 residues long. Trimming stripped 5 bases from V and 3 bases from J, with 14 bases between. Germline V gives CDR1 MNHEY, CDR2 SVGAGI. The CDR3 region has the DNA TGTGCCAGCAGTCGACTCGCCGGATTTGGAAACACCATATATTTT. It specifies CASSRLAGFGNTIYF.

This clone was observed once. The rearrangement uses TRBV18 and TRBJ2-7, with 7 nucleotides matching TRBD1. Germline CDR1 KGHSH, CDR2 LQKENI. Unmatched junction bases numbered 3, after V lost 5 bases and J lost 5 bases. This CDR3 is built from 12 residues. The CDR3 DNA sequence: TGTGCCAGCTCAACGCAGGGGGACGAGCAGTACTTC. Translating gives CASSTQGDEQYF.

The V and J genes are TRBV28 and TRBJ1-4; D unresolved. The CDR3 contains 15 residues. Germline assignment: CDR1 MDHEN and CDR2 SYDVKM. Deletions cut 5 bases from V and 14 bases from J, with 24 bases between. The CDR3 DNA follows: TGTGCCAGCAGTCCCCCTGGCCAGCAATGGTTGTGGCTGTTTTTT. It specifies CASSPPGQQWLWLFF.

This CDR3 reads CASSFEQKGATGELFF. DNA for the CDR3: TGTGCCAGCAGTTTTGAACAGAAGGGGGCCACCGGGGAGCTGTTTTTT. The V call is TRBV28, the J call TRBJ2-2; 7 bases fit TRBD1. This CDR3 has 16 residues. The germline CDR1 and CDR2 sequences are MDHEN and SYDVKM. The V segment lost 3 bases and the J segment 4 bases; nucleotides outside the gene matches: 8. Variable domain in full (rest from reference TRBV28 and TRBJ2-2): DVKVTQSSRYLVKRTGEKVFLECVQDMDHENMFWYRQDPGLGLRLIYFSYDVKMKEKGDIPEGYSVSREKKERFSLILESASTNQTSMYLCASSFEQKGATGELFFGEGSRLTVL.

Remarks on this clone: The same CDR3 is also encoded by other DNA sequences in this sample. V and J are TRBV30 and TRBJ1-5, with a tentative D call TRBD1 (5 bases). This CDR3 has 15 amino acids. The germline V and J ends were trimmed by 0 bases and 1 base, with 10 bases remaining between them. Germline V gives CDR1 GTSNPN, CDR2 SVGIG (reference sequence). CDR3 residues: CAWSVQGGSNQPQHF. CDR3 in DNA: TGTGCCTGGAGTGTGCAGGGTGGCAGCAATCAGCCCCAGCATTTT.

The gene calls are TRBV7-2 and TRBJ2-7; D call uncertain. CDR3 length equals 14 residues. From germline, CDR1 is SGHTA and CDR2 FQGNSA. V shed 1 base and J shed 2 bases, with 9 bases lying between them. In nucleotides, the CDR3 is TGTGCCAGCAGCTTAGTATCCTGGGCCTACGAGCAGTACTTC. This translates into CASSLVSWAYEQYF.

The chain links TRBV7-2 to TRBJ2-3; no reliable D call. The CDR3 loop spans 16 amino acids. V was shortened by 5 bases and J by 0 bases, with 15 bases between the two germline ends. Per germline, CDR1 SGHTA and CDR2 FQGNSA. This CDR3 reads CASSAAGRSSTDTQYF. The DNA of the CDR3 is TGTGCCAGCAGCGCCGCCGGGCGATCTAGCACAGATACGCAGTATTTT.

The V and J genes are TRBV7-6 and TRBJ1-3; a possible D gene is TRBD1 (5 bases). V lost 2 bases and J 4 bases, leaving 15 bases between the germline ends. Germline-derived CDR1 and CDR2 are SGHVS and FNYEAQ. The length of the CDR3 is 16 residues. This CDR3 is CASSLNRGGLGNTIYF. DNA of the CDR3: TGTGCCAGCAGCTTAAATCGCGGGGGGTTGGGAAACACCATATATTTT.

This clone showed up just once. This chain links TRBV29-1 with TRBJ2-5, with 7 bases lining up with TRBD2. Germline CDR1 is SQVTM and CDR2 is ANQGSEA. Trimming removed 4 bases from V and 1 base from J; junction bases left unmatched: 6. The length of the CDR3 is 14 residues. The CDR3 coding sequence is TGCAGCGTTGCATACGGGAGGATCCAAGAGACCCAGTACTTC. Translating gives CSVAYGRIQETQYF.

This clone was counted a few times. This specimen includes other DNA sequences encoding the same CDR3. J is TRBJ1-5 and V is TRBV2, with no clear D. The V gene's germline CDR1 is SNHLY and CDR2 FYNNEI. The CDR3 contains 14 residues. Trimming stripped 8 bases from V and 0 bases from J, with 11 bases between. The CDR3 spells CASSRTDSNQPQHF. In nucleotides, the CDR3 is TGTGCCAGCTCGCGCACAGATAGCAATCAGCCCCAGCATTTT.

The V call is TRBV6-6, the J call TRBJ1-2, with TRBD1 matching over 8 bases. This CDR3 has 14 amino acids. Trimming took 6 bases from V and 3 from J; bases not matched to a gene: 6. In germline, CDR1 is MNHNY, CDR2 SVGAGI (reference sequence). CDR3 bases: TGTGCCAGCAGGAACGGACAGGGCTACTATGGCTACACCTTC. Its protein is CASRNGQGYYGYTF.

The J gene is TRBJ2-1, the V gene TRBV7-9; 7 bases are shared with TRBD1. The CDR3 is 15 amino acids. Germline V gene lookup returns CDR1 SEHNR and CDR2 FQNEAQ (reference sequence). Trimming cost V 1 base and J 8 bases; bases outside gene matches: 8. For the CDR3, the DNA is TGTGCCAGCAGCTTAGGTGGGACAGTGGCGCATGAGCAGTTCTTC. Its protein product is CASSLGGTVAHEQFF.

The gene calls are TRBV5-1 and TRBJ2-3, with TRBD2 identical over 7 bases. The CDR3 covers 14 residues. CDR1 SGHRS and CDR2 YFSETQ come from the germline V gene. Trimming at V came to 0 bases and at J to 5 bases, leaving 3 bases not matched to a gene. Here the CDR3 reads CASSLAASGDTQYF. In nucleotides, the CDR3 is TGCGCCAGCAGCTTGGCGGCTAGCGGAGATACGCAGTATTTT.